This TCR beta chain was profiled in a study of cytomegalovirus exposure and HLA in healthy donors. In regard to this clone: Its specificity is unknown.

Study results and caveats: Apparent HLA restriction characterized most CMV-associated TCR beta chains in a later analysis. Researchers reported in a later analysis that common viral pathogens appeared linked to several top clusters. For TCR beta chains, V- and J-gene trimming was later linked to a missense DCLRE1C variant.

PCR used 60 Vbeta primers and 13 Jbeta primers. TCRdb's table, derived via immunoSEQ multiplex PCR, lists solely in-frame clones and lacks some. The profile shows 100,000 to 150,000 clones, 80% to 90% of them singletons. This sequence originates from a woman aged 40 to 49 in good health and CMV-seropositive. The source material was PBMCs.

The CDR3: CASSEENNLGEQFF. CDR3 in DNA: TGTGCCAGCAGCGAAGAGAACAACCTGGGCGAGCAGTTCTTC. The chain employs TRBV9 and TRBJ2-1, with D unclear. The CDR3 consists of 14 residues. V lost 3 bases to trimming and J lost 10 bases, with 17 bases between them. CDR1 SGDLS and CDR2 YYNGEE come from the germline V gene.